This T cell receptor beta chain was observed in a study of graft-versus-host responses after intestinal transplantation. Whole-study findings and limits: Present in recipient marrow, GvH clones included some that appeared first in ileum or blood. Elevated graft-versus-host to host-versus-graft clonal ratios in allografts were recorded for patients with graft-donor T cell macrochimerism.

The data were produced by immunoSEQ multiplex PCR, yet TCRdb's version contains in-frame clones alone and is incomplete. In the table there are 50,000 to 75,000 clones, 94% of which are singletons. The CDR3 contains 14 residues. The germline V gene has CDR1 SGHTA and CDR2 FQGTGA. V trimming: 5 bases; J trimming: 5 bases; junction bases outside the gene matches: 5. Details on this clone: The target antigen is unknown.

This chain links TRBV7-3 with TRBJ2-1; 8 nucleotides match TRBD2. Sequenced here: unstimulated CD4+ T cells sorted from spleen or lymph node cells, sampled before transplant. This TCR was sampled from a human donor who was the organ donor for an intestinal transplant. CDR3 sequence reads: CASSPTSGNNEQFF. CDR3 nucleotide sequence: TGTGCCAGCAGCCCAACTAGCGGTAACAATGAGCAGTTCTTC.